The rows below give T cell receptor beta chains drawn from one sample of a study of T cell clonotyping in hematopoietic cell transplantation. Clones were read by immunoSEQ multiplex PCR, and TCRdb kept only the in-frame ones, dropping some. Here the sample spans more than 9,500 clones, around 93% being singletons. The sequenced sample was peripheral blood mononuclear cells. The receptors were sampled from a woman aged 45-65 years in good health. Some clones in this sample may be carry-over from other donors' samples. CDR3s include the opening cysteine and the closing phenylalanine or tryptophan. Each record gives: V gene, D gene, clone size, J gene, CDR3 protein, CDR3 DNA. D genes are given only for firm matches. Clone size, where shown, is once, few, many, or a class for clones that have expanded.

TRBV30,.,.,TRBJ2-3,CAWSPSYLKGNPSTDTQYF,TGTGCCTGGAGTCCGTCCTACCTGAAGGGAAATCCTAGCACAGATACGCAGTATTTT
TRBV9,.,.,TRBJ2-2,CASSVDRVRTGELFF,TGTGCCAGCAGCGTAGACCGAGTACGTACCGGGGAGCTGTTTTTT
TRBV5-5,.,.,TRBJ1-1,CASRQGSPLNTEAFF,TGTGCCAGCAGGCAGGGTTCCCCTTTGAACACTGAAGCTTTCTTT
TRBV6-5,.,.,TRBJ1-2,CASRRGSYGYTF,TGTGCCAGCCGCCGTGGAAGCTATGGCTACACCTTC
TRBV11-2,.,.,TRBJ2-1,CASSLEPAMTSEQFF,TGTGCCAGCAGCTTAGAGCCAGCTATGACAAGTGAGCAGTTCTTC
TRBV5-1,.,.,TRBJ2-6,CASSLTVAGANVLTF,TGCGCCAGCAGCCTGACAGTAGCTGGGGCCAACGTCCTGACTTTC
TRBV19,.,.,TRBJ1-5,CASSFQGLGDPFNQPQHF,TGTGCCAGTAGCTTTCAGGGTTTAGGTGACCCTTTCAATCAGCCCCAGCATTTT
TRBV10-3,.,.,TRBJ1-2,CAISESSVQGHGYTF,TGTGCCATCAGTGAGTCGAGTGTACAGGGCCATGGCTACACCTTC
TRBV9,TRBD1,.,TRBJ1-4,CASSLGQATTNEKLFF,TGTGCCAGCAGCCTTGGACAGGCGACAACTAATGAAAAACTGTTTTTT
TRBV9,TRBD1,.,TRBJ1-1,CASSADGQGAFGAFF,TGTGCCAGCAGCGCCGACGGTCAGGGGGCTTTCGGAGCTTTCTTT
TRBV5-1,.,.,TRBJ1-6,CASSKTPPINSPLHF,TGCGCCAGCAGCAAGACACCTCCGATTAATTCACCCCTCCACTTT
TRBV7-2,.,.,TRBJ1-4,CASSIIYSGNEKLFF,TGTGCCAGCAGCATCATATACAGTGGGAATGAAAAACTGTTTTTT
TRBV14,TRBD1,.,TRBJ1-2,CASSPRDRGLFGYTF,TGTGCCAGCAGCCCCCGGGACAGGGGGCTGTTCGGCTACACCTTC
TRBV19,.,.,TRBJ1-1,CASSIARGAEAFF,TGTGCCAGTAGTATAGCTCGGGGGGCTGAAGCTTTCTTT
TRBV2,.,once,TRBJ2-7,CASTSGAGDYEQYF,TGTGCCAGCACCTCGGGGGCAGGAGACTACGAGCAGTACTTC
TRBV4-1,TRBD1,once,TRBJ1-2,CASSQLQGANGVYGYTF,TGCGCCAGCAGCCAATTACAGGGGGCCAATGGGGTCTATGGCTACACCTTC
TRBV6-5,.,.,TRBJ2-7,CASSYSSGGAPYEQYF,TGTGCCAGCAGTTACTCATCGGGGGGCGCTCCCTACGAGCAGTACTTC
TRBV7-2,TRBD1,.,TRBJ1-5,CASSPGGASNQPQHF,TGTGCCAGCAGCCCAGGGGGCGCGAGCAATCAGCCCCAGCATTTT
TRBV27,.,.,TRBJ2-7,CASSPLPGTGAYEQYF,TGTGCCAGCAGTCCCCTTCCCGGGACGGGGGCCTACGAGCAGTACTTC
TRBV29-1,.,.,TRBJ1-5,CSVEQGSNQPQHF,TGCAGCGTTGAACAGGGTTCCAATCAGCCCCAGCATTTT
TRBV13,TRBD2,.,TRBJ2-1,CASSHDSFFGTSGGTYNEQFF,TGTGCCAGCAGCCACGACAGCTTTTTCGGGACTAGCGGGGGGACATACAATGAGCAGTTCTTC
TRBV18,TRBD2,.,TRBJ2-7,CASSLSPLAGSSYEQYF,TGTGCCAGCTCACTCTCCCCACTAGCGGGTAGCTCCTACGAGCAGTACTTC
TRBV6-1,TRBD1,.,TRBJ2-7,CASSEWRGTGNYGYEQYF,TGTGCCAGCAGTGAATGGAGGGGGACAGGGAACTACGGCTACGAGCAGTACTTC
TRBV19,.,.,TRBJ2-2,CASSIAFTGTGELFF,TGTGCCAGTAGTATAGCCTTCACAGGGACCGGGGAGCTGTTTTTT
TRBV11-2,TRBD2,.,TRBJ2-1,CASSLVGSGGYNEQFF,TGTGCCAGCAGCTTAGTTGGTAGCGGGGGGTACAATGAGCAGTTCTTC
TRBV5-4,.,.,TRBJ1-2,CASSLESTNYGYTF,TGTGCCAGCAGCTTGGAAAGCACAAACTATGGCTACACCTTC
TRBV6-5,.,.,TRBJ1-6,CASSYYAFGNSPLHF,TGTGCCAGCAGTTACTATGCGTTCGGGAATTCACCCCTCCACTTT
TRBV9,.,.,TRBJ1-2,CASSVARSGSYGYTF,TGTGCCAGCAGCGTGGCCCGTAGCGGTAGCTATGGCTACACCTTC
TRBV4-3,.,once,TRBJ1-4,CASSQVAQGGPGEKLFF,TGCGCCAGCAGCCAAGTAGCACAGGGAGGTCCCGGTGAAAAACTGTTTTTT
TRBV4-3,TRBD2,.,TRBJ2-5,CASSQGVGGGQETQYF,TGCGCCAGCAGCCAAGGGGTTGGCGGGGGACAAGAGACCCAGTACTTC
TRBV18,.,.,TRBJ2-7,CASSPSYRDYEQYF,TGTGCCAGCTCACCAAGCTACAGAGACTACGAGCAGTACTTC
TRBV6-5,TRBD1,.,TRBJ2-2,CASSYTAGGTGELFF,TGTGCCAGCAGTTATACGGCAGGGGGTACCGGGGAGCTGTTTTTT
TRBV27,.,few,TRBJ2-7,CASSSGWGGAGFYEQYF,TGTGCCAGCAGTTCTGGATGGGGGGGCGCGGGTTTCTACGAGCAGTACTTC
TRBV20-1,.,.,TRBJ2-7,CSAGDYYEQYF,TGCAGTGCTGGAGATTACTACGAGCAGTACTTC
TRBV10-3,.,.,TRBJ1-2,CAIGPREGPRLYGYTF,TGTGCCATCGGGCCCCGGGAGGGACCGCGGCTGTATGGCTACACCTTC
TRBV4-1,.,.,TRBJ2-5,CASSQDVREETQYF,TGCGCCAGCAGCCAAGATGTCAGGGAAGAGACCCAGTACTTC
TRBV27,.,.,TRBJ1-6,CASNPQGVNNSPLHF,TGTGCCAGCAATCCCCAAGGCGTCAATAATTCACCCCTCCACTTT
TRBV2,TRBD1,.,TRBJ1-5,CASTLDRGDNQPQHF,TGTGCCAGCACTCTGGACAGGGGCGACAATCAGCCCCAGCATTTT
TRBV5-6,TRBD1,.,TRBJ2-7,CASESLLGQGWVEQYF,TGTGCCAGCGAATCACTTCTTGGACAGGGTTGGGTCGAGCAGTACTTC
TRBV6-5,.,.,TRBJ2-3,CASSYSGQGRTDTQYF,TGTGCCAGCAGTTACTCGGGACAAGGGAGGACAGATACGCAGTATTTT
TRBV4-2,TRBD2,once,TRBJ2-1,CASSPSTSGGAGREQFF,TGTGCCAGCAGCCCCTCGACTAGCGGGGGGGCAGGACGGGAGCAGTTCTTC
TRBV2,.,once,TRBJ1-1,CASSDEGLGTEAFF,TGTGCCAGCAGTGATGAGGGTCTTGGCACTGAAGCTTTCTTT
TRBV7-2,.,.,TRBJ2-1,CASSYNLMTGGPIGNEQFF,TGTGCCAGCAGCTACAACCTTATGACAGGCGGTCCGATTGGGAATGAGCAGTTCTTC
TRBV6-5,.,.,TRBJ2-3,CASRGFTDTQYF,TGTGCCAGCAGGGGGTTCACAGATACGCAGTATTTT
TRBV10-2,.,.,TRBJ1-1,CASSETNTEAFF,TGCGCCAGCAGTGAGACGAACACTGAAGCTTTCTTT
TRBV4-2,.,.,TRBJ1-6,CASSQDLWSPPLHF,TGTGCCAGCAGCCAAGATCTATGGTCGCCACCCCTCCACTTT
TRBV27,TRBD1,.,TRBJ2-4,CASSPGTAPGKNIQYF,TGTGCCAGCAGTCCCGGGACAGCACCAGGAAAAAACATTCAGTACTTC
TRBV9,.,.,TRBJ1-6,CASSEVSNSPLHF,TGTGCCAGCAGCGAGGTGTCTAATTCACCCCTCCACTTT
TRBV12-5,.,.,TRBJ2-3,CASGFTADTQYF,TGTGCTAGTGGTTTCACCGCGGATACGCAGTATTTT
TRBV5-1,.,.,TRBJ2-1,CASSRSSGLNNEQFF,TGCGCCAGCAGCCGGAGTTCGGGCCTTAACAATGAGCAGTTCTTC
TRBV11-2,.,.,TRBJ1-5,CASSLTTGYNQPQHF,TGTGCCAGCAGCTTAACAACAGGTTACAATCAGCCCCAGCATTTT
TRBV7-7,.,.,TRBJ2-1,CASSSGKGGYNEQFF,TGTGCTAGCAGCTCCGGGAAGGGGGGCTACAATGAGCAGTTCTTC
TRBV6-5,.,.,TRBJ2-3,CASSYRGTADTQYF,TGTGCCAGCAGTTACCGAGGGACCGCGGATACGCAGTATTTT
TRBV5-1,.,.,TRBJ2-3,CASSLGPSGDTQYF,TGCGCCAGCAGCTTGGGCCCTTCCGGAGATACGCAGTATTTT
TRBV4-1,.,.,TRBJ1-2,CASSQDSLPSPYGYTF,TGCGCCAGCAGCCAAGATTCACTTCCTAGCCCCTATGGCTACACCTTC
TRBV28,TRBD2,.,TRBJ2-5,CASSAGTSGGPRETQYF,TGTGCCAGCAGCGCCGGGACTAGCGGGGGCCCCCGGGAGACCCAGTACTTC
TRBV27,.,.,TRBJ1-2,CASSFTHGDYGYTF,TGTGCCAGCAGTTTTACCCACGGAGACTATGGCTACACCTTC
TRBV19,.,.,TRBJ2-3,CASSIGAGFLDTQYF,TGTGCCAGTAGTATCGGGGCAGGGTTCTTGGATACGCAGTATTTT
TRBV4-1,TRBD1,.,TRBJ1-2,CASSQDPTGKWYGYTF,TGCGCCAGCAGCCAAGATCCGACAGGGAAGTGGTATGGCTACACCTTC